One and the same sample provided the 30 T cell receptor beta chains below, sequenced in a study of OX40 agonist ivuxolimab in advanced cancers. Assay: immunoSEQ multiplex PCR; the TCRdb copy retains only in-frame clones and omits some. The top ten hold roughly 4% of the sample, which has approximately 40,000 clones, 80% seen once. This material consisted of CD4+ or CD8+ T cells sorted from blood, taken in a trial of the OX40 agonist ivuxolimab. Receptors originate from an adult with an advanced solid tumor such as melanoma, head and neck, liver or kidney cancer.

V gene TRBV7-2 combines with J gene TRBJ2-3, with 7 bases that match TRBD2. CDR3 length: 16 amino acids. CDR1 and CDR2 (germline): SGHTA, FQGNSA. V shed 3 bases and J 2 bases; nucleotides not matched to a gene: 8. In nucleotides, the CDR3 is TGTGCCAGCAGCTTTCCGGGGGGAGGAGTCACAGATACGCAGTATTTT. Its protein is CASSFPGGGVTDTQYF.

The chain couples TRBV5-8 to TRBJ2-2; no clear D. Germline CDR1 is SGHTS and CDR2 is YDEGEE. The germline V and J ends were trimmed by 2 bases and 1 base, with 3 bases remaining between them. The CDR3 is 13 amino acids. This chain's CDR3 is CASSFGNTGELFF. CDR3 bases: TGTGCCAGCAGCTTTGGGAACACCGGGGAGCTGTTTTTT.

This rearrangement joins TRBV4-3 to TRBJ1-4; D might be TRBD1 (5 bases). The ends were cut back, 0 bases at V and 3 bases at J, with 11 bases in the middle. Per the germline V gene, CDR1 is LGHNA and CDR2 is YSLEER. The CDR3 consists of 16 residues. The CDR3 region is CASSQDLRGPNEKLFF. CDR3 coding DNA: TGCGCCAGCAGCCAAGATCTTCGGGGCCCTAATGAAAAACTGTTTTTT.

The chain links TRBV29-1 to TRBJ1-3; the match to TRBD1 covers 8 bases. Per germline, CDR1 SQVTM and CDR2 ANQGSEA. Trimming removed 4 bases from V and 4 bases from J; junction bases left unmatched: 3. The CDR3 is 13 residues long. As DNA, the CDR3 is TGCAGCGTTGGACAGGGGACAGGAAACACCATATATTTT. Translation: CSVGQGTGNTIYF.

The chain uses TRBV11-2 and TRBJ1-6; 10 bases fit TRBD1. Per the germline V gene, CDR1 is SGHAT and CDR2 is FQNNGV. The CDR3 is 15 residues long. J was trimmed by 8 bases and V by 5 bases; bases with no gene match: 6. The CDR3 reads CASSSFGTGDSPLHF. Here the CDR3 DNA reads TGTGCCAGCAGCAGTTTCGGGACAGGGGATTCACCCCTCCACTTT.

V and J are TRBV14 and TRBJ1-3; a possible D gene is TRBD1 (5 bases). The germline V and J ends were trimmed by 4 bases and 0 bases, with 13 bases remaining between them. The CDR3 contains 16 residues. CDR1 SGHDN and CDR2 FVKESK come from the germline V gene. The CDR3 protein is CASSLGTAGSGNTIYF. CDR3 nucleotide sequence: TGTGCCAGCAGCCTCGGGACCGCTGGCTCTGGAAACACCATATATTTT.

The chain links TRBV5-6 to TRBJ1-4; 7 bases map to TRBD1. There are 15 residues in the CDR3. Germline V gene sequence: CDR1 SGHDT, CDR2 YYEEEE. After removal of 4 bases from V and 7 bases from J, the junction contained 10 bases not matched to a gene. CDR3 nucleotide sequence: TGTGCCAGCAGCACCAGAGACAGGGTTAGTGAAAAACTGTTTTTT. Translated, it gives CASSTRDRVSEKLFF.

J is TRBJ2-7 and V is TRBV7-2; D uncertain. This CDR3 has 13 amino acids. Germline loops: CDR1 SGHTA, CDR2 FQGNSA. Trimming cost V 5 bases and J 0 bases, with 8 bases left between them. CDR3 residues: CASSAWSSYEQYF. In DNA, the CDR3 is TGTGCCAGCAGCGCCTGGAGCTCCTACGAGCAGTACTTC.

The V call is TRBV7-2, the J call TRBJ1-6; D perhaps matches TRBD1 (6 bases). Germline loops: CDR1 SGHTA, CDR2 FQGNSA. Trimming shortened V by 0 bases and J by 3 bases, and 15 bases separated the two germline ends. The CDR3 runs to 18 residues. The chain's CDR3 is CASSLARPGQNYNSPLHF. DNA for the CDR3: TGTGCCAGCAGCTTAGCGCGCCCCGGACAGAACTATAATTCACCCCTCCACTTT.

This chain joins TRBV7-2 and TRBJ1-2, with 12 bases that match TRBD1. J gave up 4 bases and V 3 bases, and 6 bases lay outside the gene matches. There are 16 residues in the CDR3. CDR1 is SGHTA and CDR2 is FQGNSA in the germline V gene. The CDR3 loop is CASSLGQGAKTYGYTF. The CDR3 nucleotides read TGTGCCAGCAGCTTGGGACAGGGGGCTAAAACCTATGGCTACACCTTC.

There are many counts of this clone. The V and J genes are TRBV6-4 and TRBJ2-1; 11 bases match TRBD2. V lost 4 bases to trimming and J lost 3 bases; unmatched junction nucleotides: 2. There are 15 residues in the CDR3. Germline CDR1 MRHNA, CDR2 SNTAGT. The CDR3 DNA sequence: TGTGCCAGCAGTGGCCTAGCGGGGGGCTACAATGAGCAGTTCTTC. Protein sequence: CASSGLAGGYNEQFF.

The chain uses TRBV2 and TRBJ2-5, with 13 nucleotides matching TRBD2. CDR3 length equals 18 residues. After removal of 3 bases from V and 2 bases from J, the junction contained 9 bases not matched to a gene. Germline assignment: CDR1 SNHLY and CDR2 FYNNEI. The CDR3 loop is CASSDRLAGGRGQETQYF. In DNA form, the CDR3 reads TGTGCCAGCAGTGACAGACTAGCGGGGGGCCGGGGGCAAGAGACCCAGTACTTC.

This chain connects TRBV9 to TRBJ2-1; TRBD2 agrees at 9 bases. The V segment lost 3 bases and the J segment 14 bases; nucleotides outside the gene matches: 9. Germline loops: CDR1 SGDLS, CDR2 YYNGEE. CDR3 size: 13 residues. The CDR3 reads CASSAGLALTKFF. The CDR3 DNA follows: TGTGCCAGCAGCGCGGGACTAGCCCTTACTAAGTTCTTC.

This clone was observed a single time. Written as DNA, the CDR3 is TGCGCCACCTCGGACCTGGGGGGGAACATTCAGTACTTC. Its translation is CATSDLGGNIQYF. The chain has TRBV5-1 and TRBJ2-4; 7 nucleotides line up with TRBD2. Trimming cost V 9 bases and J 7 bases; bases outside gene matches: 10. There are 13 residues in the CDR3. The V gene's germline CDR1 is SGHRS and CDR2 YFSETQ. Full variable domain (remainder filled in from reference TRBV5-1 and TRBJ2-4): KAGVTQTPRYLIKTRGQQVTLSCSPISGHRSVSWYQQTPGQGLQFLFEYFSETQRNKGNFPGRFSGRQFSNSRSEMNVSTLELGDSALYLCATSDLGGNIQYFGAGTRLSVL.

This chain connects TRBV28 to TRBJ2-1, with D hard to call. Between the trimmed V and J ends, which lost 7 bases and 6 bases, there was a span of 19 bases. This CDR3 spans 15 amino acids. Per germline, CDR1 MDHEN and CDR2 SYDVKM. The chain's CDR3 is CASNLDANPINEQFF. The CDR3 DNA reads TGTGCCAGCAACCTAGACGCAAATCCGATCAATGAGCAGTTCTTC.

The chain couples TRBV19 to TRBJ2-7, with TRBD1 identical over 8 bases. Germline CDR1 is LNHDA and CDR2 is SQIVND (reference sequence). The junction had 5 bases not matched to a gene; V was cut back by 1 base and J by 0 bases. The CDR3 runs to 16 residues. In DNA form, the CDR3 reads TGTGCCAGTAGTATAGCTCTCGGGACAGGCTCCTACGAGCAGTACTTC. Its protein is CASSIALGTGSYEQYF. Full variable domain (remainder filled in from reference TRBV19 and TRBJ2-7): DGGITQSPKYLFRKEGQNVTLSCEQNLNHDAMYWYRQDPGQGLRLIYYSQIVNDFQKGDIAEGYSVSREKKESFPLTVTSAQKNPTAFYLCASSIALGTGSYEQYFGPGTRLTVT.

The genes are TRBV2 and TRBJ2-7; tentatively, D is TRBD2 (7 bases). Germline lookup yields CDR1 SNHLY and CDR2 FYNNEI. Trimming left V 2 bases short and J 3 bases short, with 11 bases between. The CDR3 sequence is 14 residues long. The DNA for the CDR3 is TGTGCCAGCAGTGAACGGGGGGCTGTCTACGAGCAGTACTTC. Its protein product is CASSERGAVYEQYF.

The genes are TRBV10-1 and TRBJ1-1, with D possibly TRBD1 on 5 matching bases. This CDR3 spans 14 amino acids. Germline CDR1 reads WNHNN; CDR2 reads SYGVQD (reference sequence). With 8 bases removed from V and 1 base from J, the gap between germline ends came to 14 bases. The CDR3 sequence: CASSQGGGNTEAFF. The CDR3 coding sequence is TGCGCCAGCTCTCAGGGAGGCGGGAACACTGAAGCTTTCTTT.

The DNA for the CDR3 is TGCGCCAGCAGCTCGGGGGACAGGGACGTCTATGGCTACACCTTC. This gives the protein CASSSGDRDVYGYTF. J is TRBJ1-2 and V is TRBV5-1; 9 bases match TRBD1. V shed 3 bases, J shed 4 bases, and the junction held 7 bases outside the gene matches. This CDR3 has 15 amino acids. The V gene's germline CDR1 is SGHRS and CDR2 YFSETQ.

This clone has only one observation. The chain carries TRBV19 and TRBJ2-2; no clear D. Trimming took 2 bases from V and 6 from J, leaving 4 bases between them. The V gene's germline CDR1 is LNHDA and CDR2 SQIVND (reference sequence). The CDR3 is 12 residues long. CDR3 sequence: CASSIYPGELFF. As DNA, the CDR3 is TGTGCCAGTAGTATATACCCCGGGGAGCTGTTTTTT.

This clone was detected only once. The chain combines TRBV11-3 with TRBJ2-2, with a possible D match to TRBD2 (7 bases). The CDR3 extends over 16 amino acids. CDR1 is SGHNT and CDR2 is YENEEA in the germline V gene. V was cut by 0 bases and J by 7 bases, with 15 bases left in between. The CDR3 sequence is CASSLDSGGLNGELFF. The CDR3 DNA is TGTGCCAGCAGCTTAGATTCGGGGGGCCTCAACGGGGAGCTGTTTTTT.

The chain's CDR3 is CASGLTSGGAYTQYF. The DNA of the CDR3 is TGTGCTAGTGGTTTGACTAGCGGGGGGGCCTATACGCAGTATTTT. The rearrangement joins TRBV12-5 to TRBJ2-3; 13 nucleotides line up with TRBD2. The CDR3 is made up of 15 amino acids. Trimming at V came to 2 bases and at J to 7 bases, leaving 3 bases not matched to a gene. In germline, CDR1 is LGHNT, CDR2 FRNRAP.

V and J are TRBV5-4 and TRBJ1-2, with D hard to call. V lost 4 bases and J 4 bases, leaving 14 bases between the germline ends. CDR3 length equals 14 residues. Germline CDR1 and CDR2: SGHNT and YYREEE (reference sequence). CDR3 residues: CASSREGQPYGYTF. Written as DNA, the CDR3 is TGTGCCAGCAGCCGGGAAGGGCAGCCCTATGGCTACACCTTC.

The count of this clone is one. The CDR3 reads CASSLSHPPGSYGYTF. The CDR3 DNA follows: TGTGCCAGCAGCTTAAGTCACCCTCCCGGGAGCTATGGCTACACCTTC. The chain uses TRBV5-5 and TRBJ1-2, with D uncertain. This CDR3 region has 16 residues. Trimming removed 2 bases at V and 4 bases at J, with 18 bases between. Per the germline V gene, CDR1 is SGHKS and CDR2 is YYEKEE (reference sequence).

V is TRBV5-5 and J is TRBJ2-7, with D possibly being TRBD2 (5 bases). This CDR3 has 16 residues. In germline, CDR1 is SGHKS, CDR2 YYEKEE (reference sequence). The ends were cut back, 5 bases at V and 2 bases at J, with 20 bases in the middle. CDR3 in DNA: TGTGCCAGCAGTAAGCCGGGGTCCGACCCCACCTACGAGCAGTACTTC. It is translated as CASSKPGSDPTYEQYF. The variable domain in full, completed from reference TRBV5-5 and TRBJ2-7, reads DAGVTQSPTHLIKTRGQQVTLRCSPISGHKSVSWYQQVLGQGPQFIFQYYEKEERGRGNFPDRFSARQFPNYSSELNVNALLLGDSALYLCASSKPGSDPTYEQYFGPGTRLTVT.

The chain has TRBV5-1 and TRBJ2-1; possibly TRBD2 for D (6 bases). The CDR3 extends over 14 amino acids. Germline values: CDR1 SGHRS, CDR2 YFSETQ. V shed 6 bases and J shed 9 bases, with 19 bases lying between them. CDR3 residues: CASTVDGGGGEQFF. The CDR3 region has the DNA TGCGCCAGCACGGTGGATGGGGGAGGAGGTGAGCAGTTCTTC.

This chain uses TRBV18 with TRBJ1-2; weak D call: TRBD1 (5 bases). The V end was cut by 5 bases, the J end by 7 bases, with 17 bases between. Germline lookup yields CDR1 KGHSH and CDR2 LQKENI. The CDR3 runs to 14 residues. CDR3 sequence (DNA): TGTGCCAGCTCATTCCGTGGGGGGGAAGGTGGCTACACCTTC. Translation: CASSFRGGEGGYTF.

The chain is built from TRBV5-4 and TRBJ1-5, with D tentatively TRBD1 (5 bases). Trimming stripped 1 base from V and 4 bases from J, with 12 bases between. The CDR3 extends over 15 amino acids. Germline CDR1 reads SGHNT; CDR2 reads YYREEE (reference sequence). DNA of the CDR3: TGTGCCAGCAGCTTGTCCGGGACGGGGAATCAGCCCCAGCATTTT. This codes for CASSLSGTGNQPQHF.

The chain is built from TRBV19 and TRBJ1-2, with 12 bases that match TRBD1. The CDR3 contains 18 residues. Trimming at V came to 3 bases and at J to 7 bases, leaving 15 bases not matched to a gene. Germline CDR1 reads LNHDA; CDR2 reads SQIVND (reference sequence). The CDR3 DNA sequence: TGTGCCAGTAGTATCACCGGGACAGGGGGCGTTTCAATCATTGGCTACACCTTC. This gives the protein CASSITGTGGVSIIGYTF.

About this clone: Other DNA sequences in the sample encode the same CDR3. CDR3 DNA sequence: TGTGCCAGCAGTTACAGGGAGACCCAGTACTTC. It specifies CASSYRETQYF. The V and J genes are TRBV6-1 and TRBJ2-5, with D perhaps matching TRBD1 (5 bases). The V gene's germline CDR1 is MNHNS and CDR2 SASEGT. The CDR3 extends over 11 amino acids. The V end was cut by 5 bases, the J end by 5 bases, with 6 bases between.